One and the same sample provided the 14 T cell receptor beta chains below, sequenced in a study of shared clonotypes between healthy human individuals. Sequencing was performed with immunoSEQ multiplex PCR; in TCRdb, only in-frame clones are kept and a portion is missing. The sample lists about 1 million clones, 70% to 80% occurring once. The sequencing sample was made of memory CD4+ T cells sorted from blood. Subset specified: CD45RA-negative fraction. Receptor source: a man aged 18 to 30 in good health.

The chain employs TRBV30 and TRBJ1-2, with D uncertain. Trimming cost V 1 base and J 7 bases, with 16 bases left between them. The germline CDR1 and CDR2 sequences are GTSNPN and SVGIG (reference sequence). The CDR3 contains 14 residues. CDR3 loop: CAWSAIIPGGGYTF. The CDR3 nucleotides read TGTGCCTGGAGTGCCATTATACCGGGCGGTGGCTACACCTTC.

The chain has TRBV10-3 and TRBJ1-5; possibly TRBD1 for D (5 bases). The germline V gene encodes CDR1 ENHRY and CDR2 SYGVKD. The CDR3 length is 14 residues. V was cut by 6 bases and J by 3 bases, with 12 bases left in between. The CDR3 bases are TGTGCCATCAGCCGGGACGGGAACAATCAGCCCCAGCATTTT. As protein: CAISRDGNNQPQHF.

The rearrangement joins TRBV5-1 to TRBJ2-7; 13 nucleotides agree with TRBD2. The ends lost 3 bases at V and 6 bases at J; junction bases unmatched: 3. The CDR3 is made up of 14 amino acids. CDR1 is SGHRS and CDR2 is YFSETQ in the germline V gene. CDR3 sequence (DNA): TGCGCCAGCAGCTCAGGACTAGCGGGGGTCGAGCAGTACTTC. This gives the protein CASSSGLAGVEQYF.

This clone appeared a single time. The chain links TRBV11-2 to TRBJ1-4; D possibly corresponds to TRBD1 (5 bases). V lost 5 bases, J lost 7 bases, and 20 bases lay in between. The V gene's germline CDR1 is SGHAT and CDR2 FQNNGV. The CDR3 covers 16 residues. CDR3 region: CASSPRVGGEGEKLFF. The CDR3 DNA is TGTGCCAGCAGCCCCAGAGTCGGGGGGGAGGGTGAAAAACTGTTTTTT.

V gene TRBV5-1 combines with J gene TRBJ2-2; 8 bases align to TRBD1. V lost 5 bases, J lost 2 bases, and 5 bases stayed unmatched. The V gene's germline CDR1 is SGHRS and CDR2 YFSETQ. There are 15 residues in the CDR3. In DNA form, the CDR3 reads TGCGCCAGCAGTTCGACAGGGGAAAACACCGGGGAGCTGTTTTTT. Its protein product is CASSSTGENTGELFF.

The chain has TRBV4-1 and TRBJ2-4, with 7 bases aligning to TRBD1. V gave up 4 bases and J gave up 8 bases; unmatched junction bases: 11. Germline CDR1 MGHRA, CDR2 YSYEKL. CDR3 length: 15 residues. CDR3 in amino acids: CASSPSGTEVDIQYF. CDR3 nucleotide sequence: TGCGCCAGCAGCCCCTCTGGGACAGAGGTTGACATTCAGTACTTC.

This clone was seen a few times. The chain links TRBV7-2 to TRBJ2-5; D unclear. This CDR3 spans 14 amino acids. V lost 2 bases to trimming and J lost 2 bases, with 9 bases between them. In germline, CDR1 is SGHTA, CDR2 FQGNSA. The CDR3 region is CASSLFRTQETQYF. The CDR3, as DNA: TGTGCCAGCAGCTTATTTCGCACTCAAGAGACCCAGTACTTC. Full variable domain (remainder filled in from reference TRBV7-2 and TRBJ2-5): GAGVSQSPSNKVTEKGKDVELRCDPISGHTALYWYRQSLGQGLEFLIYFQGNSAPDKSGLPSDRFSAERTGGSVSTLTIQRTQQEDSAVYLCASSLFRTQETQYFGPGTRLLVL.

V is TRBV11-2 and J is TRBJ1-2; TRBD1 aligns across 7 bases. CDR3 length: 13 amino acids. The germline CDR1 and CDR2 sequences are SGHAT and FQNNGV. V shed 5 bases, J shed 2 bases, and the junction held 2 bases outside the gene matches. CDR3 amino acids: CASSPGQNYGYTF. Here the CDR3 DNA reads TGTGCCAGCAGCCCGGGACAGAACTATGGCTACACCTTC.

This clone was detected a few times. The gene calls are TRBV11-3 and TRBJ2-2; D is undetermined. V was pared by 1 base and J by 3 bases, with 9 bases between. CDR1 is SGHNT, CDR2 YENEEA, per germline. CDR3 length: 15 residues. The CDR3 DNA reads TGTGCCAGCAGCTTAGGGATCCAGGACACCGGGGAGCTGTTTTTT. Translation gives CASSLGIQDTGELFF.

V gene TRBV7-9 combines with J gene TRBJ2-1; D is undetermined. The CDR3 consists of 12 residues. Trimming shortened V by 5 bases and J by 8 bases, and 10 bases separated the two germline ends. Germline V CDR1 and CDR2: SEHNR, FQNEAQ (reference sequence). The CDR3 DNA reads as TGTGCCAGCAGCCAGACAATGGATGAGCAGTTCTTC. Its protein product is CASSQTMDEQFF.

The gene calls are TRBV6-6 and TRBJ1-1, with D tentatively TRBD1 (6 bases). CDR3 length: 14 residues. V lost 7 bases, J lost 1 base, and 13 bases lay in between. The germline CDR1 and CDR2 sequences are MNHNY and SVGAGI (reference sequence). The CDR3 nucleotides are TGTGCCAGCACCCAAGGGACAAGGAACACTGAAGCTTTCTTT. Translating gives CASTQGTRNTEAFF.

The J gene is TRBJ2-6, the V gene TRBV5-6; TRBD1 matches 10 bases. The germline V gene encodes CDR1 SGHDT and CDR2 YYEEEE. CDR3 length: 16 amino acids. V shed 3 bases and J 4 bases; nucleotides not matched to a gene: 4. The CDR3 coding sequence is TGTGCCAGCAGCTCGGGACAGGGGTTCGGGGCCAACGTCCTGACTTTC. This codes for CASSSGQGFGANVLTF.

V and J are TRBV10-3 and TRBJ1-4; D is ambiguous. The V end was cut by 6 bases, the J end by 5 bases, with 19 bases between. CDR3 length equals 16 residues. Germline V gives CDR1 ENHRY, CDR2 SYGVKD. Here the CDR3 DNA reads TGTGCCATCAGCACCTCTCCGGTGGAATCAAATGAAAAACTGTTTTTT. Translation gives CAISTSPVESNEKLFF.

V and J are TRBV7-6 and TRBJ1-5; tentatively, D is TRBD1 (5 bases). The V gene's germline CDR1 is SGHVS and CDR2 FNYEAQ. V lost 1 base to trimming and J lost 0 bases, with 7 bases between them. The CDR3 covers 15 residues. The CDR3 spells CASSLEGSSNQPQHF. CDR3 DNA sequence: TGTGCCAGCAGCTTAGAGGGGTCTAGCAATCAGCCCCAGCATTTT.